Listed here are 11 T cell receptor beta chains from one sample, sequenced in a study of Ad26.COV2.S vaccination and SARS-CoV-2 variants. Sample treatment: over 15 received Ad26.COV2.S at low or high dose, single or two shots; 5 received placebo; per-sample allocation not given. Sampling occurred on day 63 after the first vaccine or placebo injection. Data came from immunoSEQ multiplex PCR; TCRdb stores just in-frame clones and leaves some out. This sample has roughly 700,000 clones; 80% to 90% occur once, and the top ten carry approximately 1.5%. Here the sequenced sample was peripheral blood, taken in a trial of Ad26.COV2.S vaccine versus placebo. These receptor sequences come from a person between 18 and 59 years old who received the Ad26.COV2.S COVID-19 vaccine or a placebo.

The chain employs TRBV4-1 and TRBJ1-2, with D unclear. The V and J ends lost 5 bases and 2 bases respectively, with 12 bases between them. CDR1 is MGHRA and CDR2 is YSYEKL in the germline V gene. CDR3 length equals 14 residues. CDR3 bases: TGCGCCAGCAGCAGGGAGGGATGGAACTATGGCTACACCTTC. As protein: CASSREGWNYGYTF.

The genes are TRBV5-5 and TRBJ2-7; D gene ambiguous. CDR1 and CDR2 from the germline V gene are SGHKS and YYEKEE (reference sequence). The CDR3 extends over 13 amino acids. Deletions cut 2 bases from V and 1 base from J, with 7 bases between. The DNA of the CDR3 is TGTGCCAGCAGCTTAGTCATTTCCTACGAGCAGTACTTC. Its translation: CASSLVISYEQYF. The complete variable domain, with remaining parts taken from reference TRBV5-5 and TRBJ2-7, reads DAGVTQSPTHLIKTRGQQVTLRCSPISGHKSVSWYQQVLGQGPQFIFQYYEKEERGRGNFPDRFSARQFPNYSSELNVNALLLGDSALYLCASSLVISYEQYFGPGTRLTVT.

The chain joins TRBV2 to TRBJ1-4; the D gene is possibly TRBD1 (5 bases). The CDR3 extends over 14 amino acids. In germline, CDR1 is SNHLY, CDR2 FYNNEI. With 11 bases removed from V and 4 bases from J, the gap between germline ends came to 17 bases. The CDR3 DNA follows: TGTGCCGGGGCCGTGGCGGCGTATAATGAAAAACTGTTTTTT. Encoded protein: CAGAVAAYNEKLFF.

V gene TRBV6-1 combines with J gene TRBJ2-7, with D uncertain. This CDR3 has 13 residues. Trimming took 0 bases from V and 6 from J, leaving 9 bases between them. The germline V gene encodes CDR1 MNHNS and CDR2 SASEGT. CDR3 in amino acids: CASSEALRFEQYF. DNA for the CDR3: TGTGCCAGCAGTGAAGCGCTTCGGTTCGAGCAGTACTTC.

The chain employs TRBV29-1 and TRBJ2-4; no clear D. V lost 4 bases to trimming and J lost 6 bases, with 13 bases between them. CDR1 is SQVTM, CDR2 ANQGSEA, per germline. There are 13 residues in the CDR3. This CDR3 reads CSVAPPPGNIQYF. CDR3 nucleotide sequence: TGCAGCGTTGCCCCCCCTCCAGGAAACATTCAGTACTTC.

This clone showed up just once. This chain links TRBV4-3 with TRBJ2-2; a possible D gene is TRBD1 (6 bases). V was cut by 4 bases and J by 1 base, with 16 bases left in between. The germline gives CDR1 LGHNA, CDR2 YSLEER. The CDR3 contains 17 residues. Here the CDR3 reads CASSLPSVTGNTGELFF. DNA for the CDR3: TGCGCCAGCAGCCTCCCTTCCGTGACAGGGAACACCGGGGAGCTGTTTTTT.

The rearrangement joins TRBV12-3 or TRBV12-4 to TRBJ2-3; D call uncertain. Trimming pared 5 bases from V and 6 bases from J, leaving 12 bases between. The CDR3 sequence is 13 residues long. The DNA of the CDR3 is TGTGCCAGCAGTCCACAGACCGGGGATACGCAGTATTTT. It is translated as CASSPQTGDTQYF.

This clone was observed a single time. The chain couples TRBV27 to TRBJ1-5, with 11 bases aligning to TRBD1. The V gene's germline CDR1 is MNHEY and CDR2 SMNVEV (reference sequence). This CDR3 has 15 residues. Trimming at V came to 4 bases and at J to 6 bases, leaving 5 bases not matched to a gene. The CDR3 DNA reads TGTGCCAGCAGTTCCCAGGACAGGGGGCTTCAGCCCCAGCATTTT. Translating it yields CASSSQDRGLQPQHF.

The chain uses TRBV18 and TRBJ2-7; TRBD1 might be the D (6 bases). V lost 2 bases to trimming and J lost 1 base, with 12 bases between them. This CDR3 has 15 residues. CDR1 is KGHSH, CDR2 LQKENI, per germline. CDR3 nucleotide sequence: TGTGCCAGCTCACCAATTTCGGACAGTTCCTACGAGCAGTACTTC. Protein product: CASSPISDSSYEQYF.

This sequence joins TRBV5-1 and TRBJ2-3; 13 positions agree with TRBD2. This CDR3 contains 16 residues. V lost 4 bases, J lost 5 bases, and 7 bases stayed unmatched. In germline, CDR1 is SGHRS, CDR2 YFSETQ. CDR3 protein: CASSKTGTSGVDTQYF. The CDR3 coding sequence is TGCGCCAGCAGCAAAACCGGGACTAGCGGGGTAGATACGCAGTATTTT.

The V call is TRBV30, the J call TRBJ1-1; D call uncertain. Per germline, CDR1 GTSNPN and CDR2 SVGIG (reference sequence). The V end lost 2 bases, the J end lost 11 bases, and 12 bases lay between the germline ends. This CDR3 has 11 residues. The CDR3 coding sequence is TGTGCCTGGAGTTTACGTTGGGCGGCTTTCTTT. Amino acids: CAWSLRWAAFF.